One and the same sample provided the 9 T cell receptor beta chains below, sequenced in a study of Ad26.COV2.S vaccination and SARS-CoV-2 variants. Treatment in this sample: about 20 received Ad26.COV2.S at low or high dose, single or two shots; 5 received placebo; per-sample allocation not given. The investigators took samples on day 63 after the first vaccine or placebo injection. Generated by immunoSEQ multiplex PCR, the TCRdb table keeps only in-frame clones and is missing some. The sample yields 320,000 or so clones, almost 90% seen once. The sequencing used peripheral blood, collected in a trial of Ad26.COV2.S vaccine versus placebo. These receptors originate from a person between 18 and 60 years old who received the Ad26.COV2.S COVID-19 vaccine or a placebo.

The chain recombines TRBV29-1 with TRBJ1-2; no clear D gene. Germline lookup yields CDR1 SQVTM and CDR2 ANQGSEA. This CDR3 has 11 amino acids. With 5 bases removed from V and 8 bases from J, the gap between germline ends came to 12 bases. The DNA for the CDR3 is TGCAGCGTTCTGGTATGGGGAGGCTACACCTTC. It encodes CSVLVWGGYTF.

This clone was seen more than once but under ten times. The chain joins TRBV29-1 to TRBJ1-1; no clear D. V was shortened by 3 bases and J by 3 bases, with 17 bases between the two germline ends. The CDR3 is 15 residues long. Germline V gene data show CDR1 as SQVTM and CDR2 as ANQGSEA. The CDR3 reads CSVDGIELEDTEAFF. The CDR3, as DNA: TGCAGCGTTGACGGGATTGAGTTGGAGGACACTGAAGCTTTCTTT.

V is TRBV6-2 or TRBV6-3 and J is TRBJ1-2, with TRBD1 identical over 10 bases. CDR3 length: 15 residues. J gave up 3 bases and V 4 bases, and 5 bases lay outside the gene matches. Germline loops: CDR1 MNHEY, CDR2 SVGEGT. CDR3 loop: CASSSRDRGHYGYTF. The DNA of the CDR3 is TGTGCCAGCAGTTCCCGGGACAGGGGACACTATGGCTACACCTTC.

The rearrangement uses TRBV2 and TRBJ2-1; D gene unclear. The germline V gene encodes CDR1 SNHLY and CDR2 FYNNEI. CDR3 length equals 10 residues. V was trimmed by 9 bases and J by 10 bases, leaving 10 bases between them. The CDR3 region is CARALGEQFF. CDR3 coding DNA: TGTGCCAGGGCTTTAGGGGAGCAGTTCTTC.

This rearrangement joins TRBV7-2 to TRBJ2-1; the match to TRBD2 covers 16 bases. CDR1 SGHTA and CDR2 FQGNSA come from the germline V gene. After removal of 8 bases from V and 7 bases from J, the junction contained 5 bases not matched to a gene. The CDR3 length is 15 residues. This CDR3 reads CASGGLAGGGNEQFF. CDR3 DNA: TGTGCCAGCGGGGGACTAGCGGGAGGGGGTAATGAGCAGTTCTTC. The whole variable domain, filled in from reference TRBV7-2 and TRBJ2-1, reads GAGVSQSPSNKVTEKGKDVELRCDPISGHTALYWYRQSLGQGLEFLIYFQGNSAPDKSGLPSDRFSAERTGGSVSTLTIQRTQQEDSAVYLCASGGLAGGGNEQFFGPGTRLTVL.

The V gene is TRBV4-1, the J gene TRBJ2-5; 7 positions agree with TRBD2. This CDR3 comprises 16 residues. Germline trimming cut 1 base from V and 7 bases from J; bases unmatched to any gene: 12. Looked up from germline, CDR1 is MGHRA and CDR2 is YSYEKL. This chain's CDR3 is CASSQAGGTPSGTQYF. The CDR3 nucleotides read TGCGCCAGCAGCCAAGCCGGGGGGACCCCCAGTGGGACCCAGTACTTC.

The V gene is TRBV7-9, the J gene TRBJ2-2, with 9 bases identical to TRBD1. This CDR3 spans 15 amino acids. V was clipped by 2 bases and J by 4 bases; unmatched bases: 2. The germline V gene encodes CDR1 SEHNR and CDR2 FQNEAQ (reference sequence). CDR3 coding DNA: TGTGCCAGCAGCTTACGACAGGGGGGCACCGGGGAGCTGTTTTTT. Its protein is CASSLRQGGTGELFF.

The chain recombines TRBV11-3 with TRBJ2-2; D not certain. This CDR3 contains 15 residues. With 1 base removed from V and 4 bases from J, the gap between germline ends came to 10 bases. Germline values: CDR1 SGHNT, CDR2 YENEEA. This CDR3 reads CASSLARWSTGELFF. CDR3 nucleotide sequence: TGTGCCAGCAGCTTAGCTCGGTGGAGCACCGGGGAGCTGTTTTTT.

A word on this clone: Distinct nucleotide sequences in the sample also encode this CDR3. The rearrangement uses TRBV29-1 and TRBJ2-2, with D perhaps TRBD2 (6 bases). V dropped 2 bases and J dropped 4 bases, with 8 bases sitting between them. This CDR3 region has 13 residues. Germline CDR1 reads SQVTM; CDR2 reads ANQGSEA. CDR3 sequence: CSVESGFTGELFF. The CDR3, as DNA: TGCAGCGTTGAAAGCGGGTTCACCGGGGAGCTGTTTTTT.